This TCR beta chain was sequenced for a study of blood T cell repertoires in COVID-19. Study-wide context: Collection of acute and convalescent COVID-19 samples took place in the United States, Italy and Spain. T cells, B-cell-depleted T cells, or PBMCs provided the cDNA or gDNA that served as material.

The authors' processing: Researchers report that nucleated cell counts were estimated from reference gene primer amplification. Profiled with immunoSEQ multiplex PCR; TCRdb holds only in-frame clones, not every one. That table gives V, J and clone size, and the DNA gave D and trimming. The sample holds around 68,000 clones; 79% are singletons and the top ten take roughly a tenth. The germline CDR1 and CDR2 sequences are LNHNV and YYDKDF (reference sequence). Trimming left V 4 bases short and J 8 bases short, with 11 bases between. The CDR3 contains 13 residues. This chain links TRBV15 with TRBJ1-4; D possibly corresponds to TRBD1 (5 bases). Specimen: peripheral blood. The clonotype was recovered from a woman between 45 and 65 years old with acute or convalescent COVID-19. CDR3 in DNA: TGTGCCACCAGCATACGACAGATGGAAAAACTGTTTTTT. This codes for CATSIRQMEKLFF.